The TCR beta chain described here comes from a study of HIV-infected patients and healthy controls. This CDR3 spans 16 amino acids. J gave up 1 base and V 9 bases, and 11 bases lay outside the gene matches. TCRdb processed the 5' RACE reads anew with MiXCR; each CDR3 protein has one entry. The sample yields about 17,000 distinct CDR3 sequences, about 15% seen once. The sequence was collected from a human donor in good health. Material for sequencing was CD8+ T cells from blood. The rearrangement uses TRBV23-1 and TRBJ1-1; 10 bases line up with TRBD1. TRBV23-1 counts as an open reading frame of uncertain function. The CDR3 nucleotides read TGCGCCAGACCGGGACAGGGGCACTTATCGAACACTGAAGCTTTCTTT. This sequence encodes CARPGQGHLSNTEAFF.